This T cell receptor beta chain was observed in a study of blood T cells in healthy people across ages. Then a second PCR, running about 6 to 12 cycles, was carried out with a sample-barcoded 5' primer and a J-beta primer mix. Every cDNA molecule carried a tag from a template-switch adaptor bearing 12 random nucleotides. TCRdb analysed the 5' RACE reads with MiXCR anew, one entry per CDR3 protein. Of some 1.1 million distinct CDR3 sequences listed, 35% to 45% are singletons. Study conclusions and caveats: Among long-lived donors, naive CD4+ cells were more numerous and diversity higher than in aged donors. Donor CMV status was unknown, possibly confounding expanded clonotype changes.

Note on this clonotype: The target antigen is unknown.

The length of the CDR3 is 15 residues. V lost 3 bases and J lost 7; bases outside the gene matches: 10. Germline V gene sequence: CDR1 KGHSH, CDR2 LQKENI. The sequenced sample consisted of blood. The receptor comes from a man aged 18 to 29 in good health. V gene TRBV18 combines with J gene TRBJ2-7; 9 positions match TRBD2. CDR3 amino acids: CASSPRLAVTEEQYF. The DNA of the CDR3 is TGTGCCAGCTCACCTCGACTAGCGGTCACGGAAGAGCAGTACTTC.